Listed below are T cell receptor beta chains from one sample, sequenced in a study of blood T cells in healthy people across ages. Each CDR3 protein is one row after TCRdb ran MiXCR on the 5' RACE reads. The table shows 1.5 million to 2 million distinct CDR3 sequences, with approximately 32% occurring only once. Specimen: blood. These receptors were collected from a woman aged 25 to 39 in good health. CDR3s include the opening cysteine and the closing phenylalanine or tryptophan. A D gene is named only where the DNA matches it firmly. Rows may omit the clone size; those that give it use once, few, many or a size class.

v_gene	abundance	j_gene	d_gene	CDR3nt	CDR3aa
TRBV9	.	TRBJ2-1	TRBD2	TGTGCCAGCAGCATAGGTGGAGGTAGCGGGAGTTCGGGGTACAATGAGCAGTTCTTC	CASSIGGGSGSSGYNEQFF
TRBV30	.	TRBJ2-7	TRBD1	TGTGCCTGGAGTCCCGACAGGGGGGTTTGGTACGAGCAGTACTTC	CAWSPDRGVWYEQYF
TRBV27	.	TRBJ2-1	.	TGTGCCAGCAGTTTCTTATCTAGCTCCTACAATGAGCAGTTCTTC	CASSFLSSSYNEQFF
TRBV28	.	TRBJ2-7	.	TGTGCCAGCACCTCACCCGGGGACATTACCTACGAGCAGTACTTC	CASTSPGDITYEQYF
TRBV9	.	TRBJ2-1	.	TGTGCCAGCAGCGTGACTATAACCTACAATGAGCAGTTCTTC	CASSVTITYNEQFF
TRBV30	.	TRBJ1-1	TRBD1	TGTGCCTGGAGTCCGACAGGGAAGAGCACTGAAGCTTTCTTT	CAWSPTGKSTEAFF
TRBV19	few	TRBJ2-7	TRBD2	TGTGCCAGTAGAACCTCTAGCGGGTTCTCCTACGAGCAGTACTTC	CASRTSSGFSYEQYF
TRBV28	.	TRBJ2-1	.	TGTGCCAGCAGCGACACTGCCCGGTGGGGTGAGCAGTTCTTC	CASSDTARWGEQFF
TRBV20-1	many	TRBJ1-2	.	TGCAGTGCTAGTACAGGGACTAACTATGGCTACACCTTC	CSASTGTNYGYTF
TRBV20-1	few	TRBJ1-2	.	TGCAGTGCTAGGTGGGACAATCGCCTCTATGGCTACACCTTC	CSARWDNRLYGYTF
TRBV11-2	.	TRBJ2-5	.	TGTGCCAGCAGCTTCGCCTTAATTCAGAGGGGAGAGCAGTACTTC	CASSFALIQRGEQYF
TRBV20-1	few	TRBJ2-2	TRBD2	TGCAGTGCCCAGGAGCGGGACCACACCGGGGAGCTGTTTTTT	CSAQERDHTGELFF
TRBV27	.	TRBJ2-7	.	TGTGCCAGCAGTTTATTTCAGGGTAACTACGAGCATTACTTC	CASSLFQGNYEHYF
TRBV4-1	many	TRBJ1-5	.	TGCGCCAGCAGCCAAACCGGGGGAGATCAGCCCCAGCATTTT	CASSQTGGDQPQHF
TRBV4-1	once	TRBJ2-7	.	TGCGCCAGCAGCCAACTTCTACGCGGCCTCTCTTACGAGCAGTACTTC	CASSQLLRGLSYEQYF
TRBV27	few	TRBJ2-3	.	TGTGCCAGCAGTTTATCCGGCGGAGAAAGCACAGATACGCAGTATTTT	CASSLSGGESTDTQYF
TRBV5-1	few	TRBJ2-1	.	TGCGCCAGCAGCGGTGGGGGGAATTGGGACAATGAGCAGTTCTTC	CASSGGGNWDNEQFF
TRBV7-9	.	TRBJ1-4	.	TGTGCCAGCAGCTGGAATGAGGGCTTGAATGAAAAACTGTTTTTT	CASSWNEGLNEKLFF
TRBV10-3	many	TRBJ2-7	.	TGTGCCATCACAACGGCACTCGCCCCCTACGAGCAGTACTTC	CAITTALAPYEQYF
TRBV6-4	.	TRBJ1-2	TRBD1	TGTGCCAGCAGTGCGGACAGGGGGCAGGATGGCTACACCTTC	CASSADRGQDGYTF
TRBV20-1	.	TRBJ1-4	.	TGCAGTGCTCTCAGGGACCCAACTAATGAAAAACTGTTTTTT	CSALRDPTNEKLFF
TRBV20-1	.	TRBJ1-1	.	TGCAGTGCTGACCCCGGGACACCCGGCTTGAACACTGAAGCTTGCTTT	CSADPGTPGLNTEACF
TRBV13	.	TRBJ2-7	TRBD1	TGTGCCAGCAGTTATGGCGAGACAGGGGCCTCCTACGAGCAGTACTTC	CASSYGETGASYEQYF
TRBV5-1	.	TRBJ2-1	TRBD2	TGCGCCAGCAGCTTGGTTCGGGAGGCTCACAATGAGCAGTTCTTC	CASSLVREAHNEQFF
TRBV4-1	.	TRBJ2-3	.	TGCGCCAGCAGCCAACACGAGGCTAGCACAGATACGCAGTATTTT	CASSQHEASTDTQYF
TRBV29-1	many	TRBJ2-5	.	TGCAGCGCTGAGAAGGAGACCCAGTACTTC	CSAEKETQYF